This T cell receptor (beta chain) was sequenced for a study of T-cell memory formation after mild COVID-19. This CDR3 has 15 amino acids. Germline loops: CDR1 MNHEY, CDR2 SMNVEV (reference sequence). The germline V and J ends were trimmed by 0 bases and 8 bases, with 14 bases remaining between them. TCRdb reanalysed the 5' RACE reads using MiXCR and keeps one entry per CDR3 protein. The repertoire includes fewer than 650,000 distinct CDR3 sequences, roughly 20% of them detected once, and roughly 8.3% sits in the top ten. This TCR was sampled from an adult woman who had mild COVID-19 (a few samples of this study predate the infection). Cell type and time point are not known. The J gene is TRBJ2-1, the V gene TRBV27; D gene ambiguous. Material for sequencing was PBMCs or a T cell subset sorted from them (not recorded which). The CDR3 sequence: CASSLSPGPGHEQFF. In nucleotides, the CDR3 is TGTGCCAGCAGTTTATCCCCCGGACCCGGCCATGAGCAGTTCTTC.